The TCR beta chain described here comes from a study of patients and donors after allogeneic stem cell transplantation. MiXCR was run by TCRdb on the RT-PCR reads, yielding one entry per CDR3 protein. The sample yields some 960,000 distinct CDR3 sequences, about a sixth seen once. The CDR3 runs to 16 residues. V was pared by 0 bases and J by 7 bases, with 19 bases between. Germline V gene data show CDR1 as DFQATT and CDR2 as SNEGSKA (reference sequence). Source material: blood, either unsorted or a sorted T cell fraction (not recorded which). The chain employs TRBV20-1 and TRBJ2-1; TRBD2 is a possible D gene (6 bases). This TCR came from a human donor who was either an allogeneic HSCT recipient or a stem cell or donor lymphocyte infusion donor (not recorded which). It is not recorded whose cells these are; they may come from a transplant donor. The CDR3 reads CSARDHGTSLSNEQFF. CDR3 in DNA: TGCAGTGCTAGAGACCACGGGACTTCCCTATCAAATGAGCAGTTCTTC.